This TCR beta chain came from a study of blood T cell repertoires in COVID-19. Background on the study: Material from acute and convalescent COVID-19 was sourced from the United States, Italy and Spain.

The J segment lost 0 bases and the V segment lost 4 bases, leaving 4 bases of the junction unmatched. The germline CDR1 and CDR2 sequences are SNHLY and FYNNEI. CDR3 size: 16 residues. The repertoire was sequenced with immunoSEQ multiplex PCR; TCRdb's copy has only in-frame clones and lacks some. This sample yields approximately 140,000 clones, of which roughly nine tenths are seen a single time; about 4.6% belongs to the top ten. Input material: peripheral blood. The chain is built from TRBV2 and TRBJ2-3; TRBD1 matches 10 bases. The sequence derives from a woman aged 55-69 years with active or convalescent COVID-19. This CDR3 reads CASSAGTGASTDTQYF. DNA for the CDR3: TGTGCCAGCAGTGCCGGGACAGGGGCGAGCACAGATACGCAGTATTTT.